The clone carrying this TCR beta chain was counted only a few times. Germline V gives CDR1 SGHAT, CDR2 FQNNGV. V gave up 7 bases and J gave up 6 bases; unmatched junction bases: 18. The length of the CDR3 is 17 residues. Graves' hyperthyroidism was deemed stable absent ophthalmopathy progression within 18 months. Those with hyperthyroidism were 18 to 65 years old, newly diagnosed, and ill for under 2 months. Template material for amplifying TCR beta CDR3 regions consisted of RNA transcripts. HTBI primers were employed in a first-round RT-PCR of the TCR CDR3. MiXCR was run by TCRdb on the multiplex PCR reads, yielding one entry per CDR3 protein. The data show hundreds of thousands of distinct CDR3 sequences, around 13% seen once. This sample was included in a study of T cells in Graves' hyperthyroidism and ophthalmopathy.

This TCR came from a woman in her thirties with Graves' hyperthyroidism. This sequence joins TRBV11-2 and TRBJ2-7; 10 nucleotides align to TRBD1. Sequenced sample: blood. CDR3: CASTEWLLADRGSEQYF. In DNA, the CDR3 is TGTGCCAGCACCGAGTGGTTGCTCGCGGACAGGGGGTCCGAGCAGTACTTC. Looking up the rest from reference TRBV11-2 and TRBJ2-7 gives the full variable domain: EAGVAQSPRYKIIEKRQSVAFWCNPISGHATLYWYQQILGQGPKLLIQFQNNGVVDDSQLPKDRFSAERLKGVDSTLKIQPAKLEDSAVYLCASTEWLLADRGSEQYFGPGTRLTVT.